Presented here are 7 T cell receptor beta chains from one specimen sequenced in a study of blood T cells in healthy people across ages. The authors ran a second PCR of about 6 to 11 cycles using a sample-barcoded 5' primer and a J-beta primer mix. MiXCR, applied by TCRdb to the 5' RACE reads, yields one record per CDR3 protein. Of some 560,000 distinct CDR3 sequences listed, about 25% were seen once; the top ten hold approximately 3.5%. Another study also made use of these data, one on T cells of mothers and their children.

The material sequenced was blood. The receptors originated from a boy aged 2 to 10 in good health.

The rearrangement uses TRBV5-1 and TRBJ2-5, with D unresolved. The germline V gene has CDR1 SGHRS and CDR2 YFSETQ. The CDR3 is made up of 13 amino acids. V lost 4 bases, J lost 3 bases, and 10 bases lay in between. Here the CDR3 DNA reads TGCGCCAGCAGCCTTTTTGAAAAAGAGACCCAGTACTTC. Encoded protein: CASSLFEKETQYF.

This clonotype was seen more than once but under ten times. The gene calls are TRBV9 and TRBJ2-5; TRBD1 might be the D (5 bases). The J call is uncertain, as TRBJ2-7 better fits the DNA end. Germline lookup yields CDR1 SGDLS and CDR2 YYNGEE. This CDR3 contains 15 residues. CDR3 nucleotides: TGTGCCAGCAGCGTAGAGGGGTCGTCGGGCTACGAGCAGTACTTC. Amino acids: CASSVEGSSGYEQYF.

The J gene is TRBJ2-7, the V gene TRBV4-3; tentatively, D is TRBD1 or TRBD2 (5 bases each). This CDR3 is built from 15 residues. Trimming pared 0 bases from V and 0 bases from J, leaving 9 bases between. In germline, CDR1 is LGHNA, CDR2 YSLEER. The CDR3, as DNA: TGCGCCAGCAGCCAAGATTGGGGGAGCTCCTACGAGCAGTACTTC. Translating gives CASSQDWGSSYEQYF.

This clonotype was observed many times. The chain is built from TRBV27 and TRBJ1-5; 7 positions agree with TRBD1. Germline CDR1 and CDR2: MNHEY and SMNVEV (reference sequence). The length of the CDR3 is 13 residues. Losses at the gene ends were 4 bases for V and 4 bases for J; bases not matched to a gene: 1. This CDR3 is CASSSTGNQPQHF. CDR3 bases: TGTGCCAGCAGTTCGACAGGGAATCAGCCCCAGCATTTT.

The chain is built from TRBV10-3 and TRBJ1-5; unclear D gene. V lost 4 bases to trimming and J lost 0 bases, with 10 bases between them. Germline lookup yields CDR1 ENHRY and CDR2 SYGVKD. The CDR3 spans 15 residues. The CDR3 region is CAISVGQHSNQPQHF. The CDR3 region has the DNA TGTGCCATCAGTGTCGGCCAGCATAGCAATCAGCCCCAGCATTTT.

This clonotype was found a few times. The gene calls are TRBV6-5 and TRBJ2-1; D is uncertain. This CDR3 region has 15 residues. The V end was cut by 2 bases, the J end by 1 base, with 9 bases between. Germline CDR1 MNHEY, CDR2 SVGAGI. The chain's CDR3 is CASSYEATSYNEQFF. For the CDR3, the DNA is TGTGCCAGCAGTTACGAAGCAACGTCCTACAATGAGCAGTTCTTC.

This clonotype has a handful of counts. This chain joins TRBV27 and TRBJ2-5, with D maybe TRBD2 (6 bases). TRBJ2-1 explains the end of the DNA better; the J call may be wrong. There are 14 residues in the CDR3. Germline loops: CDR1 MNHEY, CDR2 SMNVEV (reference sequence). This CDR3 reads CASSLTWEVGEQFF. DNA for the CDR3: TGTGCCAGCAGTTTAACCTGGGAGGTCGGTGAGCAGTTCTTC.